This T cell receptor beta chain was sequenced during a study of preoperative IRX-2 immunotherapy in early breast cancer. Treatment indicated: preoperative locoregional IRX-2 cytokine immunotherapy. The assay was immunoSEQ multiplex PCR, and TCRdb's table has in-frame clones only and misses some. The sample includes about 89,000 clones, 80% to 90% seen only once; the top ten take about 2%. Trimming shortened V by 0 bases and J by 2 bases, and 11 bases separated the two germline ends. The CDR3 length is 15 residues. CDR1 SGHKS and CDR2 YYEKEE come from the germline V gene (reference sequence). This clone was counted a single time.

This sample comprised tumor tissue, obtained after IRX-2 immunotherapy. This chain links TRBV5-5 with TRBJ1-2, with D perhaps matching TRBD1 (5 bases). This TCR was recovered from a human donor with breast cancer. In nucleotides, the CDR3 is TGTGCCAGCAGCTTGGGGACACCGGAGAACTATGGCTACACCTTC. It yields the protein CASSLGTPENYGYTF.